This T cell receptor beta chain stems from a study of cytomegalovirus exposure and HLA in healthy donors. Germline V gives CDR1 MNHNY, CDR2 SVGAGI (reference sequence). Between the trimmed V and J ends, which lost 2 bases and 4 bases, there was a span of 11 bases. The CDR3 length is 14 residues. 60 Vbeta and 13 Jbeta primers were used in PCR. Repertoires were generated with immunoSEQ multiplex PCR, while TCRdb's copy carries only in-frame clones and drops some. The data show roughly 130,000 clones, roughly 79% seen once. The chain couples TRBV6-6 to TRBJ1-2, with D tentatively TRBD1 (5 bases). The specimen was PBMCs. The origin of this receptor is a man younger than 35 in good health and CMV-seronegative. The CDR3 protein is CASSYQGNSYGYTF. The CDR3, as DNA: TGTGCCAGCAGTTACCAGGGAAATTCCTATGGCTACACCTTC.